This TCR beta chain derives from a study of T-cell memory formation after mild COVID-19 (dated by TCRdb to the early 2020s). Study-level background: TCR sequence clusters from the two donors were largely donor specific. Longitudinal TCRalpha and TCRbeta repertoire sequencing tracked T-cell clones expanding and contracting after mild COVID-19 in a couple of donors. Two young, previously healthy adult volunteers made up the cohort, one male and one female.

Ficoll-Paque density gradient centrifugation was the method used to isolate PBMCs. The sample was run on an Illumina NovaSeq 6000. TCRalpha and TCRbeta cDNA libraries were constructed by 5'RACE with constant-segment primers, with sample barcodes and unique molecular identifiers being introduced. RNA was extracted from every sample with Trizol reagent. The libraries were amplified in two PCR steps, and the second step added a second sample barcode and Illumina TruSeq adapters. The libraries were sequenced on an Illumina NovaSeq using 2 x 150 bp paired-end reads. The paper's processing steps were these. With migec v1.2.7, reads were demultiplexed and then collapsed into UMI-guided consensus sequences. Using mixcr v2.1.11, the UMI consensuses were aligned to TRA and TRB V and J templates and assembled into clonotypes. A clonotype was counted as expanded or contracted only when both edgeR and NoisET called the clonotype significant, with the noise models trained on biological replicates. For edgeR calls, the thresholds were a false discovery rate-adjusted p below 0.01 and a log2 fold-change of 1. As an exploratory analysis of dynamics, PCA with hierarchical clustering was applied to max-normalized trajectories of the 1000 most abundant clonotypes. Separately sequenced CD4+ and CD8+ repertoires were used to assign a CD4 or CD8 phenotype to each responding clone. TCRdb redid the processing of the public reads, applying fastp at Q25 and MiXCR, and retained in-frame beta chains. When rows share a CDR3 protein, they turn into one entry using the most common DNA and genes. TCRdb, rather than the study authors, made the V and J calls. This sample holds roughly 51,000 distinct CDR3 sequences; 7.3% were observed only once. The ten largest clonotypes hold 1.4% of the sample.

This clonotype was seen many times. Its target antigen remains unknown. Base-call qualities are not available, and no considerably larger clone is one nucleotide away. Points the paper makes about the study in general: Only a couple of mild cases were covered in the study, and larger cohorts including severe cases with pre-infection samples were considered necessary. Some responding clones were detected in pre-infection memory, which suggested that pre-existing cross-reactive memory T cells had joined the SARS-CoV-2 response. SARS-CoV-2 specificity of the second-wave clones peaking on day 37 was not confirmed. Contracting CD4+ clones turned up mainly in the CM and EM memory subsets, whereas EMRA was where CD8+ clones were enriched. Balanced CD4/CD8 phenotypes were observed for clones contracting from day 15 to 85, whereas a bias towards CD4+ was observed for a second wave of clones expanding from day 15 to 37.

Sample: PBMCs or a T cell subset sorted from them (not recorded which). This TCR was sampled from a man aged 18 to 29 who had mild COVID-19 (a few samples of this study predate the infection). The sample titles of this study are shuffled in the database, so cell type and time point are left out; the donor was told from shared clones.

The CDR3 region: CASSQDSATGELFF. At the DNA level, the sequence is TGCGCCAGCAGCCAAGACAGTGCGACCGGGGAGCTGTTTTTT. The sequence joins TRBV4-3 to TRBJ2-2; the D gene lacks a confident call. From its cysteine to its phenylalanine, the CDR3 spans 14 amino acids. This entry keeps only the CDR3 DNA: 42 bases, framed from base 1. Taken from the germline V gene, the CDR1 and CDR2 loops are LGHNA and YSLEER. V and J are truncated by 0 bases and 5 bases respectively, leaving an intervening sequence of 7 bases.